The following is a T cell receptor beta chain sequence with its context. What it binds is not known. The CDR3 is made up of 12 amino acids. Trimming left V 6 bases short and J 4 bases short, with 7 bases between. CDR1 LGHNT and CDR2 FRNRAP come from the germline V gene. These data come from a study of OX40 agonist ivuxolimab in advanced cancers. Across the whole study: Patients were dosed intravenously with ivuxolimab at 0.01 to 10 mg/kg every 2 weeks. Partial response was recorded in three patients: one hepatocellular carcinoma and two cutaneous melanoma cases.

Assay used: immunoSEQ multiplex PCR; TCRdb lists only in-frame clones, some missing. The profile covers about 17,000 clones, with 75% to 90% appearing a single time and 30% to 35% taken by the ten largest. Study observations and caveats: Antigen targets of the expanded peripheral T cells went undetermined. Also present in some nonresponders was a low level of normalized T-cell clonal expansion.

The specimen comprised CD4+ or CD8+ T cells sorted from blood, sampled in a trial of the OX40 agonist ivuxolimab. The gene calls are TRBV12-5 and TRBJ2-1; D gene ambiguous. The sequence was collected from an adult with an advanced solid tumor such as melanoma, head and neck, liver or kidney cancer. CDR3 sequence: CASGDGYNEQFF. Written as DNA, the CDR3 is TGTGCTAGTGGCGACGGTTACAATGAGCAGTTCTTC.